This T cell receptor beta chain was identified in a study of T cells in Graves' hyperthyroidism and ophthalmopathy. Exclusion of a patient resulted from uncontrolled infection, other autoimmune disease, pregnancy or lactation. TCR beta CDR3 regions were amplified from RNA transcripts. The TCR CDR3 first-round RT-PCR relied on the HTBI primer set. From the multiplex PCR reads, TCRdb called clonotypes with MiXCR, one entry per CDR3 protein. The table lists 650,000 to 800,000 distinct CDR3 sequences, roughly 46% of them singletons. The V gene's germline CDR1 is SEHNR and CDR2 FQNEAQ (reference sequence). J gave up 4 bases and V 7 bases, and 17 bases lay outside the gene matches. This CDR3 has 18 residues. As for this clonotype: The target antigen is unknown.

Regarding the study as a whole: Ophthalmopathy was model-predicted a median 6.5 months pre-onset. The majority of expanded thyroid clonotypes above 0.001 also appeared in blood. A model of 13 V-J pairs discriminated ophthalmopathy from stable hyperthyroidism.

The source of this sequence is an adult man with Graves' disease, either hyperthyroidism or ophthalmopathy (not recorded which). Sequencing input: peripheral blood or thyroid tissue (not recorded which). The chain joins TRBV7-9 to TRBJ2-7; 12 bases align to TRBD1. CDR3 residues: CASKDGTGGIGGLYEQYF. DNA of the CDR3: TGTGCCAGCAAGGACGGGACAGGGGGCATCGGTGGGTTGTACGAGCAGTACTTC.